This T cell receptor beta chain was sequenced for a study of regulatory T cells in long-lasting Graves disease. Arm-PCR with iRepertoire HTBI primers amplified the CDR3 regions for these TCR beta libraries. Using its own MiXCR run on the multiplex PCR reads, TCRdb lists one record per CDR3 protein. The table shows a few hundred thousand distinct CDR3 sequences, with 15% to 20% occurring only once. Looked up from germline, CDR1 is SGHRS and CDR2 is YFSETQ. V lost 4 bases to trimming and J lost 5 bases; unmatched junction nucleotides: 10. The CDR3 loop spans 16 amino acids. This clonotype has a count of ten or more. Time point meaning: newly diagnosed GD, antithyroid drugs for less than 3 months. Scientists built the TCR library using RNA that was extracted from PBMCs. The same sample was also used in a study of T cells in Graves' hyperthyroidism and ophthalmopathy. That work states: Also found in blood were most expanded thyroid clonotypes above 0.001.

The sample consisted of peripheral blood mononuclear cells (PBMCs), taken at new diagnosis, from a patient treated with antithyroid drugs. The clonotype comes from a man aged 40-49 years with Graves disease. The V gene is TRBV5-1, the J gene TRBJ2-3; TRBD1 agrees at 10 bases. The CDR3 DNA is TGCGCCAGCAGCGCAGGACAGGGGGTGGGCCAAGATACGCAGTATTTT. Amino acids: CASSAGQGVGQDTQYF.